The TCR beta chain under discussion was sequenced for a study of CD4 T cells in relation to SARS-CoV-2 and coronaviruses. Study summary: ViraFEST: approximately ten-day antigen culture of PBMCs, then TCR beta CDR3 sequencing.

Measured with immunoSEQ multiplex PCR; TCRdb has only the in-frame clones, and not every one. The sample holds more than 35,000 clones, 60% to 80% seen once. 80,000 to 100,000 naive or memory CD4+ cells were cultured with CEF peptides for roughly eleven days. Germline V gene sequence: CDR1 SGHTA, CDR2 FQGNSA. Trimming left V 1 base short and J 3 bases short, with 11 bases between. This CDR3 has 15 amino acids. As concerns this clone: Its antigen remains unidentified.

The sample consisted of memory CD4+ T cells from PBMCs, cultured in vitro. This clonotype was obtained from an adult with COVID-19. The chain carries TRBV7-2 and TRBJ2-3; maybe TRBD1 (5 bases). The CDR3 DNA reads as TGTGCCAGCAGCTTAGTTGGGGCTCGGACAGATACGCAGTATTTT. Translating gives CASSLVGARTDTQYF.